This note documents a single T cell receptor (beta chain) sequence. Its antigen is currently unknown. PCR employed 60 Vbeta and 13 Jbeta primers. The table came from immunoSEQ multiplex PCR; TCRdb's copy has only in-frame clones and leaves some out. This sample has 150,000 or so clones, with 75% to 80% found just once. This sample is part of a study of cytomegalovirus exposure and HLA in healthy donors. Study-wide results and limits: Several top significant clusters appeared, in a later analysis, to be linked to common viral pathogens.

Sequencing used PBMCs. This sequence originates from a man aged 35-49 years in good health and CMV-seropositive.

The CDR3: CASSLASGSSHEQYF. CDR3 in DNA: TGTGCCAGCAGCTTGGCTAGCGGGAGTTCCCACGAGCAGTACTTC. The rearrangement links TRBV5-5 to TRBJ2-7; 10 bases are a match to TRBD2. Germline lookup yields CDR1 SGHKS and CDR2 YYEKEE (reference sequence). Losses at the gene ends were 0 bases for V and 5 bases for J; bases not matched to a gene: 5. The CDR3 has 15 residues.